A selection of T cell receptor beta chains follows, all from one sample in a study of blood T cells in healthy people across ages. TCRdb used MiXCR to reprocess the 5' RACE reads, holding one entry per CDR3 protein. Among 600,000 to 900,000 distinct CDR3 sequences, roughly 25% were seen once, and the ten largest hold under 3%. The same data also contributed to another study, on T cells of mothers and their children.

The material sequenced was blood. The source is a boy younger than 18 in good health. Each CDR3 is given with its conserved first and last residue. The order of the fields is D gene, clone size, V gene, J gene, CDR3 protein, CDR3 DNA. The D gene is left open where the match is weak. Clone size, where shown, is once, few, many, or a class for clones that have expanded.

>-|-|TRBV5-5|TRBJ2-3
CASSPRERGPSTDTQYF
TGTGCCAGCAGCCCTCGGGAGAGGGGGCCAAGCACAGATACGCAGTATTTT
>-|few|TRBV2|TRBJ2-7
CASSVGLGFEQYF
TGTGCCAGCAGTGTGGGTCTAGGGTTCGAGCAGTACTTC
>-|few|TRBV24-1|TRBJ2-5
CATSDRQVQETQYF
TGTGCCACCAGTGATCGCCAGGTACAAGAGACCCAGTACTTC
>-|-|TRBV7-2|TRBJ2-1
CASSSSGRPQFF
TGTGCCAGCAGCTCCTCAGGGCGCCCGCAGTTCTTC
>TRBD2|few|TRBV6-5|TRBJ2-7
CASSYSSGGRGAYEQYF
TGTGCCAGCAGTTACTCGTCTGGGGGTCGGGGGGCCTACGAGCAGTACTTC
>-|-|TRBV24-1|TRBJ1-1
CATSDFMAPNDQAFF
TGTGCCACCAGTGATTTTATGGCCCCAAACGACCAAGCTTTCTTT
>-|-|TRBV6-2/TRBV6-3|TRBJ2-4
CASSLREAKNIQYF
TGTGCCAGCAGTTTAAGAGAAGCCAAAAACATTCAGTACTTC
>-|-|TRBV5-4|TRBJ2-5
CASSFSQQETQYF
TGTGCCAGCAGCTTCAGCCAACAAGAGACCCAGTACTTC
>-|few|TRBV12-3/TRBV12-4|TRBJ1-5
CASSHSNQPQHF
TGTGCCAGCAGTCATAGCAATCAGCCCCAGCATTTT
>-|-|TRBV9|TRBJ2-3
CASSPQASADTQYF
TGTGCCAGCAGCCCACAAGCTAGTGCAGATACGCAGTATTTT